These T cell receptor beta chains were read from a single sample in a study of identical twins. TCRdb re-called the 5' RACE reads through MiXCR, storing one row per CDR3 protein. Among around 480,000 distinct CDR3 sequences listed, approximately 15% were seen once. The same data also contributed to another study, on yellow fever vaccine responses in identical twins.

The sample taken for sequencing was CD4+ T cells sorted from blood. Receptor source: a woman aged 18 to 35 in good health. The CDR3 runs from the conserved cysteine through the conserved F or W. The order of the fields is CDR3 length, D gene, V gene, clone size, J gene, CDR3 DNA, CDR3 protein. D genes are given only for firm matches. Clone sizes are given selectively: once, few, many, or a class where the clone is expanded.

>15|TRBD1|TRBV19|.|TRBJ2-1
TGTGCCAGTAGTACGACCGGGACAGGTTACAATGAGCAGTTCTTC
CASSTTGTGYNEQFF
>15|TRBD1|TRBV5-1|.|TRBJ2-1
TGCGCCAGCAGCTTTTCCGCACAGGGGGCGCTTGAGCAGTTCTTC
CASSFSAQGALEQFF
>14|.|TRBV9|.|TRBJ2-1
TGTGCCAGCAGCGTAGAACCACCTAACAATGAGCAGTTCTTC
CASSVEPPNNEQFF
>14|TRBD1|TRBV12-3/TRBV12-4|.|TRBJ1-1
TGTGCCAGCCCTAGGCCAGGGGGAAACACTGAAGCTTTCTTT
CASPRPGGNTEAFF
>13|.|TRBV19|.|TRBJ2-1
TGTGCCAGTAGTGTACAGAATTACAATGAGCAGTTCTTC
CASSVQNYNEQFF
>14|.|TRBV5-1|few|TRBJ2-3
TGCGCCAGCAGATTATCGGGGCCGGGGAATACGCAGTATTTT
CASRLSGPGNTQYF
>17|.|TRBV6-1|few|TRBJ2-1
TGTGCCAGCACTAGGGGGGGCAAAGTCACAACCTACAATGAGCAGTTCTTC
CASTRGGKVTTYNEQFF
>16|.|TRBV6-4|.|TRBJ2-3
TGTGCCAGCAGTGACTCGATAGGGAGCGGCCCAGATACGCAGTATTTT
CASSDSIGSGPDTQYF
>14|.|TRBV7-2|.|TRBJ1-4
TGTGCCAGCAGCACTGGGGACATTAATGAAAAACTGTTTTTT
CASSTGDINEKLFF
>14|.|TRBV11-2|.|TRBJ2-7
TGTGCCAGCAGCTTTACAGGCATTCCCTACGAGCAGTACTTC
CASSFTGIPYEQYF
>11|.|TRBV15|.|TRBJ2-2
TGTGCCACCAGCAGTGACGGGGAGCTGTTTTTT
CATSSDGELFF
>15|TRBD2|TRBV10-3|few|TRBJ2-1
TGTGCCATCAGTGACGGGACTAGCGGGGGTAATGAGCAGTTCTTC
CAISDGTSGGNEQFF
>16|.|TRBV27|many|TRBJ2-3
TGTGCCAGCAGTTTAATGGCACTCACAGTCACAGATACGCAGTATTTT
CASSLMALTVTDTQYF
>14|.|TRBV29-1|many|TRBJ1-1
TGCAGCGTTGAACCGGACAGTATGAACACTGAAGCTTTCTTT
CSVEPDSMNTEAFF
>14|.|TRBV6-2/TRBV6-3|few|TRBJ2-7
TGTGCCAGCAGTATCGGACACTCCCCCTACGAGCAGTACTTC
CASSIGHSPYEQYF
>13|.|TRBV30|few|TRBJ2-3
TGTGCCTGGAACCGGGGGCTGACAGATACGCAGTATTTT
CAWNRGLTDTQYF
>15|.|TRBV7-2|few|TRBJ2-2
TGTGCCAGCAGCTTACTCAGGGCGGACACCGGGGAGCTGTTTTTT
CASSLLRADTGELFF
>12|.|TRBV13|few|TRBJ2-5
TGTGCCAGCACCTCCCCCCAAGAGACCCAGTACTTC
CASTSPQETQYF
>17|TRBD2|TRBV7-2|few|TRBJ2-7
TGTGCCAGCAGCTCAAGTAGACTAGCAGCCCAATACTACGAGCAGTACTTC
CASSSSRLAAQYYEQYF
>15|TRBD1|TRBV20-1|few|TRBJ1-1
TGCAGTGCCGAAACTGGGACAGCCAAAGACACTGAAGCTTTCTTT
CSAETGTAKDTEAFF
>16|.|TRBV20-1|.|TRBJ2-3
TGCAGTGCTAGGGGGGCTAGGGGGACCGTCACAGATACGCAGTATTTT
CSARGARGTVTDTQYF
>13|TRBD1|TRBV19|.|TRBJ1-1
TGTGCCAGTACCCGGACAGGGTTCACTGAAGCTTTCTTT
CASTRTGFTEAFF
>15|TRBD1|TRBV6-5|.|TRBJ1-6
TGTGCCAGCAATTATGCGGACAGGGGTAGATCACCCCTCCACTTT
CASNYADRGRSPLHF
>15|TRBD2|TRBV2|.|TRBJ2-1
TGTGCCAGCATGGGGACTAGCGGGGGGGCCTCTGAGCAGTTCTTC
CASMGTSGGASEQFF
>15|.|TRBV24-1|.|TRBJ2-2
TGTGCCACCAACGGGCGGGGACCGAACACCGGGGAGCTGTTTTTT
CATNGRGPNTGELFF
>16|TRBD1|TRBV7-6|.|TRBJ1-6
TGTGCCAGCAGCGAACGGACAGGGAGTTCCGGATCACCCCTCCACTTT
CASSERTGSSGSPLHF